These 23 T cell receptor beta chains came from one sample sequenced in a study of T cells in Graves' hyperthyroidism and ophthalmopathy. RNA transcripts were the template for amplifying TCR beta CDR3 regions. Using the HTBI primer set, a first-round RT-PCR was run on the TCR CDR3. TCRdb re-called the multiplex PCR reads with MiXCR, one entry per CDR3 protein. The table shows roughly 740,000 distinct CDR3 sequences, with 16% occurring only once. Input material: blood. Source of these receptors: a man between 18 and 35 years old with Graves' hyperthyroidism.

This clonotype was picked up one time. In nucleotides, the CDR3 is TGCGCCAGCAGCTTGGCTGCGGGCGGATCCCAAGAGACCCAGTACTTC. Protein sequence: CASSLAAGGSQETQYF. The chain combines TRBV5-1 with TRBJ2-5; D perhaps matches TRBD2 (5 bases). Trimming shortened V by 0 bases and J by 1 base, and 13 bases separated the two germline ends. From germline, CDR1 is SGHRS and CDR2 YFSETQ. This CDR3 is built from 16 residues.

This clonotype was counted a few times. This chain links TRBV24-1 with TRBJ2-1; TRBD2 matches at 10 bases. This CDR3 spans 15 amino acids. After removal of 2 bases from V and 8 bases from J, the junction contained 5 bases not matched to a gene. In germline, CDR1 is KGHDR, CDR2 SFDVKD. Here the CDR3 reads CATSDWSSGSDEQFF. The CDR3 DNA reads TGTGCCACCAGTGATTGGTCTAGCGGGAGCGATGAGCAGTTCTTC.

There are many counts of this clonotype. The chain couples TRBV11-3 to TRBJ2-2; the D is unclear. The CDR3 covers 12 residues. V was trimmed by 8 bases and J by 3 bases, leaving 7 bases between them. Per the germline V gene, CDR1 is SGHNT and CDR2 is YENEEA. The CDR3 loop is CASEGYTGELFF. For the CDR3, the DNA is TGTGCCAGCGAAGGATACACCGGGGAGCTGTTTTTT.

This clonotype was found many times. The V call is TRBV6-6, the J call TRBJ2-3; D is unresolved. Trimming removed 0 bases at V and 5 bases at J, with 9 bases between. The CDR3 loop spans 14 amino acids. Germline V lookup: CDR1 MNHNY, CDR2 SVGAGI (reference sequence). CDR3 sequence: CASSYSNLRDTQYF. CDR3 DNA sequence: TGTGCCAGCAGTTACTCGAATTTGCGAGATACGCAGTATTTT.

The gene calls are TRBV29-1 and TRBJ1-5; 9 nucleotides match TRBD1. Germline assignment: CDR1 SQVTM and CDR2 ANQGSEA. With 8 bases clipped from V and 5 bases from J, the junction kept 4 bases outside the gene matches. The CDR3 totals 12 residues. The CDR3 loop reads CSRDRVDQPQHF. CDR3 in DNA: TGCAGCCGGGACAGGGTGGATCAGCCCCAGCATTTT.

This clonotype was observed many times. This rearrangement joins TRBV28 to TRBJ2-7, with 8 bases fitting TRBD1. The ends lost 6 bases at V and 7 bases at J; junction bases unmatched: 8. Per the germline V gene, CDR1 is MDHEN and CDR2 is SYDVKM. The CDR3 is 13 amino acids. In nucleotides, the CDR3 is TGTGCCAGCAGCCTCAGGGGGCTAAAAGAGCAGTACTTC. This gives the protein CASSLRGLKEQYF.

There are many counts of this clonotype. The V gene is TRBV28, the J gene TRBJ1-4; D possibly corresponds to TRBD1 (6 bases). The germline V gene encodes CDR1 MDHEN and CDR2 SYDVKM. This CDR3 has 14 amino acids. V lost 6 bases and J 5 bases, leaving 13 bases between the germline ends. The chain's CDR3 is CASSQTGLNEKLFF. The CDR3 DNA follows: TGTGCCAGCAGCCAGACAGGCCTGAATGAAAAACTGTTTTTT.

This clonotype was seen repeatedly, ten times or more. The chain recombines TRBV14 with TRBJ2-7; no clear D. The germline V and J ends were trimmed by 0 bases and 3 bases, with 6 bases remaining between them. This CDR3 region has 13 residues. Germline V gene data show CDR1 as SGHDN and CDR2 as FVKESK. Here the CDR3 reads CASSQDMYYEQYF. DNA of the CDR3: TGTGCCAGCAGCCAAGACATGTACTACGAGCAGTACTTC.

V and J are TRBV29-1 and TRBJ2-3; a weak D match, TRBD1 (5 bases). V was cut by 3 bases and J by 6 bases, with 19 bases left in between. This CDR3 has 15 amino acids. From germline, CDR1 is SQVTM and CDR2 ANQGSEA. The CDR3 nucleotides read TGCAGCGTTGAGGGGCTAAACTTGGTGGGGGATACGCAGTATTTT. It codes for CSVEGLNLVGDTQYF.

This clonotype was found a few times. The V gene is TRBV7-6, the J gene TRBJ2-7; D may be TRBD2 (6 bases). Deletions cut 5 bases from V and 0 bases from J, with 17 bases between. The CDR3 is 16 amino acids. Per the germline V gene, CDR1 is SGHVS and CDR2 is FNYEAQ. In DNA, the CDR3 is TGTGCCAGCAGCCTTTTGGGCGGGGAGAGCTCCTACGAGCAGTACTTC. Its translation: CASSLLGGESSYEQYF.

This clonotype was seen ten or more times. V usage is TRBV20-1 and J usage is TRBJ2-7; D not certain. CDR3 length equals 12 residues. The V end lost 2 bases, the J end lost 1 base, and 6 bases lay between the germline ends. Germline V gives CDR1 DFQATT, CDR2 SNEGSKA (reference sequence). CDR3: CSARWASYEQYF. The CDR3 bases are TGCAGTGCTAGATGGGCTTCCTACGAGCAGTACTTC.

The V gene is TRBV19, the J gene TRBJ2-1, with D possibly being TRBD1 or TRBD2 (6 bases each). The germline V gene has CDR1 LNHDA and CDR2 SQIVND (reference sequence). Trimming cost V 3 bases and J 6 bases, with 21 bases left between them. The CDR3 totals 17 residues. The CDR3 protein is CASSMSLGGFRGNEQFF. The CDR3 coding sequence is TGTGCCAGTAGTATGTCTCTAGGGGGGTTTAGAGGCAATGAGCAGTTCTTC.

The chain is built from TRBV4-3 and TRBJ1-3; D is ambiguous. CDR1 LGHNA and CDR2 YSLEER come from the germline V gene. Trimming took off 0 bases at V and 0 bases at J, with 9 bases between the two ends. This CDR3 has 16 amino acids. The CDR3 region is CASSQESWVSGNTIYF. CDR3 nucleotides: TGCGCCAGCAGCCAAGAATCGTGGGTCTCTGGAAACACCATATATTTT.

The chain is built from TRBV3-1 and TRBJ1-1; 7 bases align to TRBD1. With 3 bases clipped from V and 12 bases from J, the junction kept 10 bases outside the gene matches. The CDR3 contains 13 residues. Germline CDR1 reads LGHDT; CDR2 reads YNNKEL (reference sequence). CDR3 protein: CASSQTDRAPSFF. CDR3 in DNA: TGTGCCAGCAGCCAGACAGACAGGGCCCCTTCTTTCTTT.

This sequence joins TRBV6-2 or TRBV6-3 and TRBJ2-2, with 14 bases matching TRBD2. The CDR3 extends over 17 amino acids. Per germline, CDR1 MNHEY and CDR2 SVGEGT. J was trimmed by 6 bases and V by 5 bases; bases with no gene match: 8. CDR3 bases: TGTGCCAGCAGTCCCGGGACTAGCGGGGGCGCGGCCGGGGAGCTGTTTTTT. Its protein is CASSPGTSGGAAGELFF.

This clonotype was picked up many times. The chain couples TRBV11-3 to TRBJ2-1; D is undetermined. Germline V gene lookup returns CDR1 SGHNT and CDR2 YENEEA. There are 15 residues in the CDR3. V was trimmed by 4 bases and J by 7 bases, leaving 17 bases between them. CDR3 DNA sequence: TGTGCCAGCAGCTCACCGGGCTCCGGGCGGAATGAGCAGTTCTTC. It translates to CASSSPGSGRNEQFF.

This clonotype was seen at least ten times. The J gene is TRBJ2-7, the V gene TRBV28, with 9 bases aligning to TRBD2. Trimming at V came to 5 bases and at J to 3 bases, leaving 8 bases not matched to a gene. Germline lookup yields CDR1 MDHEN and CDR2 SYDVKM. The CDR3 consists of 15 residues. CDR3 sequence (DNA): TGTGCCAGCAGTCCGGGCGGGAGGGGAGACTACGAGCAGTACTTC. It yields the protein CASSPGGRGDYEQYF.

This clonotype has only a few counts. The chain is built from TRBV6-1 and TRBJ2-1; TRBD2 agrees at 8 bases. Germline V gene lookup returns CDR1 MNHNS and CDR2 SASEGT. This CDR3 is 14 amino acids long. The trim removed 4 bases at V and 8 bases at J, leaving 7 bases unmatched. The DNA of the CDR3 is TGTGCCAGCAGTGTAAGCGGGAGTATCTATGAGCAGTTCTTC. This codes for CASSVSGSIYEQFF.

This clonotype was recorded many times. Here the CDR3 reads CASSGGVGTGSWSSDYEQYF. The DNA for the CDR3 is TGTGCCAGCAGTGGCGGAGTGGGGACAGGGAGTTGGTCCTCTGACTACGAGCAGTACTTC. The V and J genes are TRBV6-1 and TRBJ2-7; 9 nucleotides match TRBD1. This CDR3 has 20 amino acids. Germline V gene lookup returns CDR1 MNHNS and CDR2 SASEGT. With V trimmed by 4 bases and J by 3 bases, 22 bases remained unmatched.

A remark on this clonotype: Germline and junction disagree at one end, which may indicate a read error. This chain connects TRBV2 to TRBJ2-5; D might be TRBD2 (6 bases). Germline CDR1 and CDR2: SNHLY and FYNNEI. There are 15 residues in the CDR3. The CDR3, as DNA: TGTGCCACCAGTGCCGGACGGGACTTACGAGAGACCCAGTACTTC. Translating it yields CATSAGRDLRETQYF.

This clonotype was observed many times. This chain connects TRBV28 to TRBJ1-2; D gene uncertain. The ends were cut back, 3 bases at V and 1 base at J, with 12 bases in the middle. Germline lookup yields CDR1 MDHEN and CDR2 SYDVKM. The CDR3 contains 15 residues. CDR3 sequence: CASSFPLGVNYGYTF. For the CDR3, the DNA is TGTGCCAGCAGTTTTCCCCTCGGGGTTAACTATGGCTACACCTTC.

The CDR3 nucleotides are TGTGCCATCAGTGAGGAGCGGAACCAAGAGACCCAGTACTTC. It codes for CAISEERNQETQYF. This chain joins TRBV10-3 and TRBJ2-5; weak D call: TRBD2 (5 bases). The CDR3 has 14 residues. The V and J ends lost 2 bases and 0 bases respectively, with 7 bases between them. Germline V lookup: CDR1 ENHRY, CDR2 SYGVKD.

In its sample, this clonotype was seen a few times. The chain has TRBV29-1 and TRBJ2-1, with 7 bases matching TRBD2. After removal of 4 bases from V and 6 bases from J, the junction contained 6 bases not matched to a gene. Germline CDR1 SQVTM, CDR2 ANQGSEA. CDR3 length equals 13 residues. The CDR3 coding sequence is TGCAGCGTTGGGAAGGGCGGGAGCAATGAGCAGTTCTTC. Translating it yields CSVGKGGSNEQFF.